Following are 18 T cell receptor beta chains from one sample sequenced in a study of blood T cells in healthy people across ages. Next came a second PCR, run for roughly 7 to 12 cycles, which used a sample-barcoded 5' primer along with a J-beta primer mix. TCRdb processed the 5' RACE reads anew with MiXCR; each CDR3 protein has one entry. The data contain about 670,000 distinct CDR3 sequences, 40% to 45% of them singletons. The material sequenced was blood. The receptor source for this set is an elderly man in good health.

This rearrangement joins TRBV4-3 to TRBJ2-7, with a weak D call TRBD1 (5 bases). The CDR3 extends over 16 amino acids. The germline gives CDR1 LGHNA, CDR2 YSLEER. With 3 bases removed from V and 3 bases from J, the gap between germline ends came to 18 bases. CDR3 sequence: CASSHMKGSTIYEQYF. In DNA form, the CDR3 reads TGCGCCAGCAGCCACATGAAGGGGTCAACGATCTACGAGCAGTACTTC.

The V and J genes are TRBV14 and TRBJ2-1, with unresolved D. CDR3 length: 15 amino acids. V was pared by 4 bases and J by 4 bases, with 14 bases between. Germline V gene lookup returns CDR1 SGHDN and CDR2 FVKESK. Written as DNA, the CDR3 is TGTGCCAGCAGCCTCCGCGGCTCCCCTTACAATGAGCAGTTCTTC. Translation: CASSLRGSPYNEQFF.

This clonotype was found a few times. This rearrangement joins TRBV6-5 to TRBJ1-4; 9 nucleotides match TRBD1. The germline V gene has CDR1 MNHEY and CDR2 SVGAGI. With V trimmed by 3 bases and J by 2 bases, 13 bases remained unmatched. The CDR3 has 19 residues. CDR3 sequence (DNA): TGTGCCAGCAGTTATCCCGGGACAGGGAAACTAATTACTAATGAAAAACTGTTTTTT. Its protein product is CASSYPGTGKLITNEKLFF.

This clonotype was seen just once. CDR3 loop: CASSRLAERNEQYF. DNA of the CDR3: TGTGCCAGCAGCCGACTAGCGGAAAGGAACGAGCAGTACTTC. The genes are TRBV6-2 or TRBV6-3 and TRBJ2-4; TRBD2 matches at 9 bases. The J call could be wrong; TRBJ2-7 is a better fit for the DNA end. From germline, CDR1 is MNHEY and CDR2 SVGEGT. CDR3 size: 14 residues.

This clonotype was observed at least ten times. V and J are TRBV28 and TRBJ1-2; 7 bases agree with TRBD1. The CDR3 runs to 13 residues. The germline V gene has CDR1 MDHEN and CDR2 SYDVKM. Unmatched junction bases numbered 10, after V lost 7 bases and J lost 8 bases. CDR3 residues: CASIGQAAAGYTF. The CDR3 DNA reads TGTGCCAGCATCGGACAGGCTGCTGCGGGCTACACCTTC.

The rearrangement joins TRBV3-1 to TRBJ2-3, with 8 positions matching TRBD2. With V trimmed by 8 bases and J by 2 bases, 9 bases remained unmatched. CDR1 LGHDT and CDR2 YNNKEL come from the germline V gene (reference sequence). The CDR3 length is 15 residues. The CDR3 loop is CASRRGGKFTDTQYF. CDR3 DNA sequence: TGTGCCAGCCGCCGGGGGGGCAAATTCACAGATACGCAGTATTTT.

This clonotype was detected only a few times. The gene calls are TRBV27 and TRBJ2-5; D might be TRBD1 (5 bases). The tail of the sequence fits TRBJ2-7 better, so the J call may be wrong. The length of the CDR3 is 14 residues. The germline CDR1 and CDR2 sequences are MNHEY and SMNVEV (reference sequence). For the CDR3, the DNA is TGTGCCAGCGCAGTACGACAGAGGCTATACGAGCAGTACTTC. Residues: CASAVRQRLYEQYF.

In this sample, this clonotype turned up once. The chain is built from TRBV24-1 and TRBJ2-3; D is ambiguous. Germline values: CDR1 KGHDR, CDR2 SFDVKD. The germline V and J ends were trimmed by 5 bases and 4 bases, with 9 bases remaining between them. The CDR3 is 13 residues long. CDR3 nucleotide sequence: TGTGCCACCAGTGTCGAGTGGGCAGATACGCAGTATTTT. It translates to CATSVEWADTQYF.

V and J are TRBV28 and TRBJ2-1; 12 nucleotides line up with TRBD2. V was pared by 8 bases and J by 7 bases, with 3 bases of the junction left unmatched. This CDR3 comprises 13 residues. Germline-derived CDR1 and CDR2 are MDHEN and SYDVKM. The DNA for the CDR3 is TGTGCCAGCCGGACTAGCGGGAAAAATGAGCAGTTCTTC. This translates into CASRTSGKNEQFF.

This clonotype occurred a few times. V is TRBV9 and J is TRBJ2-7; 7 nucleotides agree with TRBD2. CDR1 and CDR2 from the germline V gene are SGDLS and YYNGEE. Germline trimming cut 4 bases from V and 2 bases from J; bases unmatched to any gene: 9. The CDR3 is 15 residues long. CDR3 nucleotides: TGTGCCAGCAGCCCCCGGTTCGCGGGAGCCTACGAGCAGTACTTC. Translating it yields CASSPRFAGAYEQYF.

CDR3 in DNA: TGTGCCAGCAGCGCCGGGACCCGTGTAGGCTCTGGGGCCAACGTCCTGACTTTC. Translated: CASSAGTRVGSGANVLTF. V is TRBV5-4 and J is TRBJ2-6; perhaps D is TRBD1 or TRBD2 (5 bases each). This CDR3 contains 18 residues. Germline loops: CDR1 SGHNT, CDR2 YYREEE (reference sequence). The V end lost 4 bases, the J end lost 0 bases, and 17 bases lay between the germline ends.

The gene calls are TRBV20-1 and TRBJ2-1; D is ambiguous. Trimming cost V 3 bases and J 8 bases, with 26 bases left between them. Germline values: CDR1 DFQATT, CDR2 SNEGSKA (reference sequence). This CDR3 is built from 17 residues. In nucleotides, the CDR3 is TGCAGTGCTAGTTCCCCAATGGGAAGGCGTGTCATGGATGAGCAGTTCTTC. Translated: CSASSPMGRRVMDEQFF.

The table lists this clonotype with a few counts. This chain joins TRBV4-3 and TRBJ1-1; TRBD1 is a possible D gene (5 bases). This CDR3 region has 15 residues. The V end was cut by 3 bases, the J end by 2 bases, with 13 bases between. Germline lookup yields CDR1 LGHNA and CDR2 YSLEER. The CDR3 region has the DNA TGCGCCAGCAGCCAGTCACAGGATACCAACACTGAAGCTTTCTTT. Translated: CASSQSQDTNTEAFF.

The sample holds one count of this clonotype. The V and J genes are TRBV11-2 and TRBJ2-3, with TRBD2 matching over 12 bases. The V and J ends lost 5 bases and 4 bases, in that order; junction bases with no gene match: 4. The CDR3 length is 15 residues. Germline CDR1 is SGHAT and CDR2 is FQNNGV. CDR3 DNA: TGTGCCAGCAGCCCCACTAGCGGGGGGTCAGATACGCAGTATTTT. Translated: CASSPTSGGSDTQYF.

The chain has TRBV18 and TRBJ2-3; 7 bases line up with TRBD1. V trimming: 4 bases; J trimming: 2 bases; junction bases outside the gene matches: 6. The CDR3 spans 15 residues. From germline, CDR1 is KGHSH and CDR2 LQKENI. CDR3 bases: TGTGCCAGCTCACAAGACAGGGTTGCCACAGATACGCAGTATTTT. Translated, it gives CASSQDRVATDTQYF.

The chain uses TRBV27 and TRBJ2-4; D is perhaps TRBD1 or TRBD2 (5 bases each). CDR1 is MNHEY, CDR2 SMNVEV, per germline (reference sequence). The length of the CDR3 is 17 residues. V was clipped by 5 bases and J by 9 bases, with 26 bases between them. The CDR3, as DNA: TGTGCCAGCAGTCCACTGGGGTCTAGCAGGGTCAGTGGCATTCAGTACTTC. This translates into CASSPLGSSRVSGIQYF.

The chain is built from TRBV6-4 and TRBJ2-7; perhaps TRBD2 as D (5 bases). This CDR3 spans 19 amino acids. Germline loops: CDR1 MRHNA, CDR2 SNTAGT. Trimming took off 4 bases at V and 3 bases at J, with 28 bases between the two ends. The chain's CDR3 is CASSGAEGRKSGPIYEQYF. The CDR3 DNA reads TGTGCCAGCAGTGGGGCGGAAGGGCGGAAAAGCGGACCCATCTACGAGCAGTACTTC.

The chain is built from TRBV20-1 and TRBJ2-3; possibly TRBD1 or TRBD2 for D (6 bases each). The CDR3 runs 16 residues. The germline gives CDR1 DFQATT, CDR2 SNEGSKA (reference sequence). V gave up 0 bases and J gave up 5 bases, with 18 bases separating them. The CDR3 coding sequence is TGCAGTGCTAGAGATGGGAGGTCAGGGGTCGGAGATACGCAGTATTTT. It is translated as CSARDGRSGVGDTQYF.